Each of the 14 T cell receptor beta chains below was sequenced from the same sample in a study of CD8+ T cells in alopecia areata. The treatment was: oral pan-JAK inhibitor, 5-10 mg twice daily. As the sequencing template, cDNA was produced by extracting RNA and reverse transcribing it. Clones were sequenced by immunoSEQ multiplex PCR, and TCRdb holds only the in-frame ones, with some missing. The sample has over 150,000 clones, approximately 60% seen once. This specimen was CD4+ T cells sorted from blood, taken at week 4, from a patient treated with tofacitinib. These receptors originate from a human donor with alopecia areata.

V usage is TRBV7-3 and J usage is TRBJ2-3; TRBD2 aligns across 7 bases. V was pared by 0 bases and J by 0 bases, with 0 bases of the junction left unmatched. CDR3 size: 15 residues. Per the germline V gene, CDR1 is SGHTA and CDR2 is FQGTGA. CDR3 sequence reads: CASSLTSGSTDTQYF. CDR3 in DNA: TGTGCCAGCAGCTTAACTAGCGGGAGCACAGATACGCAGTATTTT.

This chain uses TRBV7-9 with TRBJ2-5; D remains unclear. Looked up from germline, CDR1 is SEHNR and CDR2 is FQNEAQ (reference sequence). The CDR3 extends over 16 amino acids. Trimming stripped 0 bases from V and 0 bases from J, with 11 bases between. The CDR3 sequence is CASSLAAVPHQETQYF. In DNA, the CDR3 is TGTGCCAGCAGCTTAGCGGCGGTACCCCACCAAGAGACCCAGTACTTC.

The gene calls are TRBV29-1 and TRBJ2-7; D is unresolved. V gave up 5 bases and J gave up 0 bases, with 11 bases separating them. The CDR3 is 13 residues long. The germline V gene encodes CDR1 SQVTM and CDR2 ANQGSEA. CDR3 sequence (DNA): TGCAGCGTTTTGTCGGCGGTCTCCTACGAGCAGTACTTC. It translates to CSVLSAVSYEQYF.

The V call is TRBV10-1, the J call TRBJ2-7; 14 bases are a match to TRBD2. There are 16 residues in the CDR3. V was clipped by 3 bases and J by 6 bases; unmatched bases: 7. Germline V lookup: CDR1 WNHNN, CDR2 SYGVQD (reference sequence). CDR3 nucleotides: TGCGCCAGCAGTGACCCAGGACTAGCGGGAGGCCCCGAGCAGTACTTC. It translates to CASSDPGLAGGPEQYF.

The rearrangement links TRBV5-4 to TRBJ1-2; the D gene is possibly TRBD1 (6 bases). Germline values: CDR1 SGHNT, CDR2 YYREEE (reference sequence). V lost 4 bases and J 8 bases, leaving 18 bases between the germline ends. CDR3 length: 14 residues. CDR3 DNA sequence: TGTGCCAGCAGCCACCCCGACAGGAATCGAGGCTACACCTTC. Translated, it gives CASSHPDRNRGYTF.

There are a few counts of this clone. CDR3 sequence: CASSLRLTGGEDTEAFF. The CDR3 nucleotides are TGTGCCAGCAGCTTACGTCTCACAGGGGGCGAGGACACTGAAGCTTTCTTT. The rearrangement joins TRBV7-9 to TRBJ1-1; 9 nucleotides align to TRBD1. With V trimmed by 2 bases and J by 3 bases, 10 bases remained unmatched. CDR3 length equals 17 residues. CDR1 and CDR2 (germline): SEHNR, FQNEAQ (reference sequence).

The CDR3 nucleotides are TGTGCCACCGCCGGGCCACCGAACACCGGGGAGCTGTTTTTT. Its translation: CATAGPPNTGELFF. V usage is TRBV2 and J usage is TRBJ2-2, with D unresolved. Deletions cut 10 bases from V and 0 bases from J, with 12 bases between. Looked up from germline, CDR1 is SNHLY and CDR2 is FYNNEI. The CDR3 covers 14 residues.

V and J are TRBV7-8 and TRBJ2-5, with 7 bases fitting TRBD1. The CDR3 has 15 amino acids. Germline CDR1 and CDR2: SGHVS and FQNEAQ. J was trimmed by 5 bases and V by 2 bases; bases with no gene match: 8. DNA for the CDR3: TGTGCCAGCAGCTTACCACAGGGGAGAGGGGAGACCCAGTACTTC. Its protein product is CASSLPQGRGETQYF.

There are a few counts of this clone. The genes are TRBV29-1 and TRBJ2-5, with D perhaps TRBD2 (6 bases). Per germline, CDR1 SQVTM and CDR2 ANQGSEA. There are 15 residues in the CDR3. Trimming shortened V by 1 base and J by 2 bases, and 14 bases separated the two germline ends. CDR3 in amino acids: CSVEVSGVWQETQYF. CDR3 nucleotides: TGCAGCGTTGAAGTCTCGGGGGTTTGGCAAGAGACCCAGTACTTC. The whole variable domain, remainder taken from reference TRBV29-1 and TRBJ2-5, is SAVISQKPSRDICQRGTSLTIQCQVDSQVTMMFWYRQQPGQSLTLIATANQGSEATYESGFVIDKFPISRPNLTFSTLTVSNMSPEDSSIYLCSVEVSGVWQETQYFGPGTRLLVL.

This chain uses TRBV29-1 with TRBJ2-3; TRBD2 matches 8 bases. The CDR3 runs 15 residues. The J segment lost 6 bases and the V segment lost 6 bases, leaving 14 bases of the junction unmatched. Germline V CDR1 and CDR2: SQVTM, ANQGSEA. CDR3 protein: CSVGSVGRAFDTQYF. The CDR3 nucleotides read TGCAGCGTGGGCTCTGTCGGGAGGGCCTTTGATACGCAGTATTTT.

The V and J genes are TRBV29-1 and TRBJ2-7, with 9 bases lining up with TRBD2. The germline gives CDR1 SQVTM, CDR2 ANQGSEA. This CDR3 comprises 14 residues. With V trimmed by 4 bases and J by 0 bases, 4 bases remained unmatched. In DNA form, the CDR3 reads TGCAGCGTTGGAGGTAGCGGGAGCTCCTACGAGCAGTACTTC. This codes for CSVGGSGSSYEQYF.

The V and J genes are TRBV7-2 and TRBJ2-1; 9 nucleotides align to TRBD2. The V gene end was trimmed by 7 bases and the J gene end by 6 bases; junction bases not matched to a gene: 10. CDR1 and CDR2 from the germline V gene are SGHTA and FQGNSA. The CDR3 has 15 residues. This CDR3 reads CASTILRLAVNEQFF. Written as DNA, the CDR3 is TGTGCCAGCACCATCCTAAGACTAGCGGTCAATGAGCAGTTCTTC.

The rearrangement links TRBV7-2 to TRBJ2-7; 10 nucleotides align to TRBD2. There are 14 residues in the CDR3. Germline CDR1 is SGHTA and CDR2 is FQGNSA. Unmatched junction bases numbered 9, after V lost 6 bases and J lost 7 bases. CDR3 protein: CASSPSGRAWEQYF. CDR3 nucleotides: TGTGCCAGCAGTCCTAGCGGGAGAGCGTGGGAGCAGTACTTC.

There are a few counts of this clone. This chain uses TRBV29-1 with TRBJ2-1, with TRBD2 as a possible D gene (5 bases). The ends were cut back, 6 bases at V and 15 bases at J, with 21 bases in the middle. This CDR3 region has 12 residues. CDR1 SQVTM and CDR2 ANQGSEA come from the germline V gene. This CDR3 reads CSVNNGWTLGFF. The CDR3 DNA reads TGCAGCGTGAACAATGGCTGGACTCTGGGGTTCTTC.